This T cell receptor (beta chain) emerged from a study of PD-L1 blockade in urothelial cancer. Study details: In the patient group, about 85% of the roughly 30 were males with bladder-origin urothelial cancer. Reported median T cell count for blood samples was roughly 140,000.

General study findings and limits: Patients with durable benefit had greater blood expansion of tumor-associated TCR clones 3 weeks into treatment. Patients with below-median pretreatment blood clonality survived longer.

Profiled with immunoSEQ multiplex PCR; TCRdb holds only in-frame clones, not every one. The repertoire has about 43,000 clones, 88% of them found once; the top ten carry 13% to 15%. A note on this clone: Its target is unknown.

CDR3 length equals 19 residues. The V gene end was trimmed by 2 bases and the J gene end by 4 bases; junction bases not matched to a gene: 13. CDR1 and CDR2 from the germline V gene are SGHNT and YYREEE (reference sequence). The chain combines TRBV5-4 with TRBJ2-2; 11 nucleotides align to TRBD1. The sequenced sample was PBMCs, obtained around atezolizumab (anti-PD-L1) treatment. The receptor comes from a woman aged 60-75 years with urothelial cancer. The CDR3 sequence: CASSLIDDGTGGPTGELFF. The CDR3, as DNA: TGTGCCAGCAGCTTAATAGACGACGGGACAGGGGGTCCCACCGGGGAGCTGTTTTTT.